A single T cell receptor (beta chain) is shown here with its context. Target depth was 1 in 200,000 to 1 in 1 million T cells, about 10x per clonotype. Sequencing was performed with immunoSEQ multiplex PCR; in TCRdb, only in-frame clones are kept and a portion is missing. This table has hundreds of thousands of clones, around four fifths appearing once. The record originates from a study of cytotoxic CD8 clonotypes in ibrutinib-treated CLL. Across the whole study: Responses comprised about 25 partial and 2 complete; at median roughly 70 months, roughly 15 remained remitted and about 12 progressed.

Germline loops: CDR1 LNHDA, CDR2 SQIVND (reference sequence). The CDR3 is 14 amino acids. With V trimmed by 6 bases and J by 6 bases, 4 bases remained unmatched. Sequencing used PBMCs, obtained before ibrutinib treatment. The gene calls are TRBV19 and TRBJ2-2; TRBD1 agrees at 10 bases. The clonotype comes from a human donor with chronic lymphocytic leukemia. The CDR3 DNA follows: TGTGCCAGTAGCGACAGGGGGCATGCCGGGGAGCTGTTTTTT. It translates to CASSDRGHAGELFF.